These 13 T cell receptor beta chains came from one sample sequenced in a study of T-cell memory formation after mild COVID-19. TCRdb ran MiXCR on the 5' RACE reads and lists one entry per CDR3 protein. Seen here are about 270,000 distinct CDR3 sequences, roughly 17% observed once, and the top ten hold roughly 25%. Sequencing was carried out using PBMCs or a T cell subset sorted from them (not recorded which). The receptors derive from a man between 18 and 29 years old who had mild COVID-19 (a few samples of this study predate the infection). Cell type and time point are not known.

This clonotype was picked up a small number of times. The V and J genes are TRBV29-1 and TRBJ1-3; no firm D call. Trimming took off 0 bases at V and 4 bases at J, with 13 bases between the two ends. The CDR3 runs to 15 residues. CDR1 and CDR2 (germline): SQVTM, ANQGSEA. CDR3 in DNA: TGCAGCGTTGAAGATTCGTGGGGTTACGGAAACACCATATATTTT. Encoded protein: CSVEDSWGYGNTIYF. The complete variable domain, with remaining parts taken from reference TRBV29-1 and TRBJ1-3, reads SAVISQKPSRDICQRGTSLTIQCQVDSQVTMMFWYRQQPGQSLTLIATANQGSEATYESGFVIDKFPISRPNLTFSTLTVSNMSPEDSSIYLCSVEDSWGYGNTIYFGEGSWLTVV.

J is TRBJ1-1 and V is TRBV20-1; D not certain. Trimming shortened V by 5 bases and J by 1 base, and 11 bases separated the two germline ends. Germline CDR1 DFQATT, CDR2 SNEGSKA (reference sequence). CDR3 length: 13 amino acids. The CDR3 sequence: CSAPRSGNTEAFF. The CDR3 bases are TGCAGTGCTCCCAGGAGTGGGAACACTGAAGCTTTCTTT.

CDR3 coding DNA: TGTGCCAGCAGTGTTGACGGGGATGAGGGTGAAGCTTTCTTT. Residues: CASSVDGDEGEAFF. This rearrangement joins TRBV25-1 to TRBJ1-1; unclear D gene. Germline-derived CDR1 and CDR2 are MGHDK and SYGVNS. V lost 4 bases and J lost 7, with 16 bases in between. The CDR3 loop spans 14 amino acids.

This clonotype was recorded a few times. This chain joins TRBV10-3 and TRBJ2-7; D unclear. Germline lookup yields CDR1 ENHRY and CDR2 SYGVKD. V was clipped by 3 bases and J by 0 bases, with 0 bases between them. The CDR3 totals 11 residues. In DNA form, the CDR3 reads TGTGCCATCAGTGACTCCTACGAGCAGTACGTC. Translation gives CAISDSYEQYV.

This chain connects TRBV6-6 to TRBJ2-4; a weak D match, TRBD1 (5 bases). V lost 6 bases to trimming and J lost 3 bases, with 18 bases between them. The CDR3 is made up of 16 amino acids. Germline V gene lookup returns CDR1 MNHNY and CDR2 SVGAGI (reference sequence). CDR3 coding DNA: TGTGCCAGCAGCCCCCAGCAGGGTTCAGGCAAAAACATTCAGTACTTC. The encoded protein is CASSPQQGSGKNIQYF.

This clonotype was seen at least ten times. The chain uses TRBV29-1 and TRBJ2-7; D is perhaps TRBD1 (6 bases). Germline V CDR1 and CDR2: SQVTM, ANQGSEA. The V end was cut by 0 bases, the J end by 2 bases, with 11 bases between. This CDR3 contains 14 residues. The CDR3 bases are TGCAGCGTTGAAGATCGTGAGGGGGCCTACGAGCAGTACTTC. As protein: CSVEDREGAYEQYF.

V usage is TRBV4-2 and J usage is TRBJ1-1; D unresolved. V was shortened by 2 bases and J by 1 base, with 14 bases between the two germline ends. The length of the CDR3 is 16 residues. Germline V gene sequence: CDR1 LGHNA, CDR2 YNFKEQ. The CDR3 here is CASSQFGREGNTEAFF. In DNA form, the CDR3 reads TGTGCCAGCAGCCAATTTGGCCGAGAGGGGAACACTGAAGCTTTCTTT.

The chain uses TRBV2 and TRBJ2-3, with 8 bases fitting TRBD2. Germline V CDR1 and CDR2: SNHLY, FYNNEI. The CDR3 loop spans 14 amino acids. After removal of 6 bases from V and 1 base from J, the junction contained 3 bases not matched to a gene. This CDR3 is CASRAGGRTDTQYF. CDR3 in DNA: TGTGCCAGCAGGGCGGGGGGCCGCACAGATACGCAGTATTTT.

The rearrangement joins TRBV6-6 to TRBJ1-2; D gene uncertain. V dropped 6 bases and J dropped 6 bases, with 11 bases sitting between them. Germline CDR1 and CDR2: MNHNY and SVGAGI (reference sequence). The CDR3 covers 12 residues. CDR3 DNA sequence: TGTGCCAGCAGCCCGGTGAACCATGGCTACACCTTC. It translates to CASSPVNHGYTF.

This clonotype appeared a few times. The genes are TRBV5-1 and TRBJ1-1; D remains ambiguous. This CDR3 has 15 amino acids. The V and J ends lost 5 bases and 4 bases respectively, with 18 bases between them. Per germline, CDR1 SGHRS and CDR2 YFSETQ. The CDR3 sequence is CASREAWGGFTEAFF. As DNA, the CDR3 is TGCGCCAGCAGGGAAGCTTGGGGTGGGTTCACTGAAGCTTTCTTT.

This rearrangement joins TRBV11-2 to TRBJ2-5; 9 nucleotides align to TRBD2. V shed 5 bases and J 5 bases; nucleotides not matched to a gene: 15. CDR3 length: 17 residues. Germline assignment: CDR1 SGHAT and CDR2 FQNNGV. Written as DNA, the CDR3 is TGTGCCAGCAGCACAGCGGGGCTAGCGGGGCCTGGGGAGACCCAGTACTTC. Translated: CASSTAGLAGPGETQYF.

This CDR3 is CASSSVTSGGGSEQFF. For the CDR3, the DNA is TGCGCCAGCAGCTCAGTGACTAGCGGGGGGGGTAGTGAGCAGTTCTTC. This chain uses TRBV5-1 with TRBJ2-1; TRBD2 matches 14 bases. Germline V lookup: CDR1 SGHRS, CDR2 YFSETQ. V was clipped by 3 bases and J by 9 bases; unmatched bases: 8. This CDR3 is built from 16 residues.

This clonotype was picked up a small number of times. The rearrangement joins TRBV10-3 to TRBJ2-3; D unresolved. This CDR3 contains 13 residues. The V gene lost 3 bases and the J gene lost 6 bases, with 10 bases spanning the gap. Germline V gene lookup returns CDR1 ENHRY and CDR2 SYGVKD. CDR3: CAISDGTTDTQYF. CDR3 coding DNA: TGTGCCATCAGTGACGGAACCACCGATACGCAGTATTTT.